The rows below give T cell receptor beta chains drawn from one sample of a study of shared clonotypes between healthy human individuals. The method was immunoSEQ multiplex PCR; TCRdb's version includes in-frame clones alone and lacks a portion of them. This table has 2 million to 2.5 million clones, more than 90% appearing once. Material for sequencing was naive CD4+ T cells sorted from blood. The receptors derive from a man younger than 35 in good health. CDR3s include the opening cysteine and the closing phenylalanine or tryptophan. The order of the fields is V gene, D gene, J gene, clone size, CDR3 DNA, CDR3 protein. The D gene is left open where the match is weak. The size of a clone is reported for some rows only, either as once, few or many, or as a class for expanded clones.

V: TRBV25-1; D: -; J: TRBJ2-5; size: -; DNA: TGTGCCAGCAGTGACCTAGCTGGGATCGGGGAGACCCAGTACTTC; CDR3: CASSDLAGIGETQYF
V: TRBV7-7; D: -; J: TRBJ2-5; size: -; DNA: TGTGCTAGCAGCCGCGGACTGGGTGAGACCCAGTACTTC; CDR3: CASSRGLGETQYF
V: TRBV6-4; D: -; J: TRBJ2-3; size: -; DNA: TGTGCCAGCAGCCCCCTTACAGGGCCCACAGATACGCAGTATTTT; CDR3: CASSPLTGPTDTQYF
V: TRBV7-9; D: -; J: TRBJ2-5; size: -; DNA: TGTGCCAGCAGCTTCGGGGAACAAGAGACCCAGTACTTC; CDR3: CASSFGEQETQYF
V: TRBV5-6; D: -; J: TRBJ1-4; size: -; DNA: TGTGCCAGCAGTCCCGGGATGAATGAAAAACTGTTTTTT; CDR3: CASSPGMNEKLFF
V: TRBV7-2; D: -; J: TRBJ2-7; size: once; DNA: TGTGCCAGCAGCTCTACCTACGAGCAGTACTTC; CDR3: CASSSTYEQYF
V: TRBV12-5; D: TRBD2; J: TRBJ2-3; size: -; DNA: TGTGCTAGTGGTTTGGTACGACTAGCGGGAGGAGAGAGCACCACAGATACGCAGTATTTT; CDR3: CASGLVRLAGGESTTDTQYF
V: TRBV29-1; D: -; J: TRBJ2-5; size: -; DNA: TGCAGCGTTGTCGCTCTCCAAGAGACCCAGTACTTC; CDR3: CSVVALQETQYF
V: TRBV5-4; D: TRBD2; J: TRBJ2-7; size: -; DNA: TGTGCCAGCAGCCCCGGACTAGCGGGAGTCGGGTCTGCCTACGAGCAGTACTTC; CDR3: CASSPGLAGVGSAYEQYF
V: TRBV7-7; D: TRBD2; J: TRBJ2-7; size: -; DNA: TGTGCTAGCAGCTTACGAGCGGGGGTTTCCTACGAGCAGTACTTC; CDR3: CASSLRAGVSYEQYF
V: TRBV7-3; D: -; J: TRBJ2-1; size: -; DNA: TGTGCCAGCACCCTCGTCGGCGGGAATGAGCAGTTCTTC; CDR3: CASTLVGGNEQFF
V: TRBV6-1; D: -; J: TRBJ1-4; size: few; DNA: TGTGCCAGCACCGATGGTTGGACCCGTAATGAAAAACTGTTTTTT; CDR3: CASTDGWTRNEKLFF
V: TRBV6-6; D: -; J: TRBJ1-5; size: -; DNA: TGTGCCAGCAGTTACTGGGGGGAGGGTCAGCCCCAGCATTTT; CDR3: CASSYWGEGQPQHF
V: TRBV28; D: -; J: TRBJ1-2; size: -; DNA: TGTGCCAGCAGTTCCTCCGGGACACCATCTTCCTATGGCTACACCTTC; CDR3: CASSSSGTPSSYGYTF
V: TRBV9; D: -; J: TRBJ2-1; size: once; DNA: TGTGCCAGCAGCGGACACCGTAGCGGCAGCTACAATGAGCAGTTCTTC; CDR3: CASSGHRSGSYNEQFF
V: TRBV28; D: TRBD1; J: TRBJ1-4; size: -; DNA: TGTGCCAGCAGCTCCCTCGGGGGGACAGGGCGCGCAGAAGGTGAAAAACTGTTTTTT; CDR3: CASSSLGGTGRAEGEKLFF
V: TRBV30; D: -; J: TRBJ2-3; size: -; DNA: TGTGCCTTGGACCGGGGTAATACGCAGTATTTT; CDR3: CALDRGNTQYF
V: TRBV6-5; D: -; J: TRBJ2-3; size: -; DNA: TGTGCCAGCATGGAGCTGGTGACAGATACGCAGTATTTT; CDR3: CASMELVTDTQYF
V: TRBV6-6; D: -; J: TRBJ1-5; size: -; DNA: TGTGCCAGCAGCTCCAGGGCAAGCAATCAGCCCCAGCATTTT; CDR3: CASSSRASNQPQHF
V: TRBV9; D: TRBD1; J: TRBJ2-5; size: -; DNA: TGTGCCAGCAGCGAATCCTCCGGGACAGGGTTTTTCGGGGAGACCCAGTACTTC; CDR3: CASSESSGTGFFGETQYF
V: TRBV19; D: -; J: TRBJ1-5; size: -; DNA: TGTGCCAGTAGTCAAGGCGCTTACCAGCCCCAGCATTTT; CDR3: CASSQGAYQPQHF
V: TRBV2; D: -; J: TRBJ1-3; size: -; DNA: TGTGCCAGCAGTGAAGCCCTCCTTAGGTCTGGCACCATATATTTT; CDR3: CASSEALLRSGTIYF
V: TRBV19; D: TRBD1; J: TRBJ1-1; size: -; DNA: TGTGCCAGTAGTACCGGGACAGGGGGAAGGAACACTGAAGCTTTCTTT; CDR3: CASSTGTGGRNTEAFF
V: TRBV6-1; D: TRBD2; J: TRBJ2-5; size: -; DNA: TGTGCCAGCAGTGAAAACGTTCACGGGCGGGAGGGAGAGACCCAGTACTTC; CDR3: CASSENVHGREGETQYF
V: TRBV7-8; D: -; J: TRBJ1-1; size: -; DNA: TGTGCCAGCAGCTTCGGGACTCCAGCTACGAACACTGAAGCTTTCTTT; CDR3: CASSFGTPATNTEAFF
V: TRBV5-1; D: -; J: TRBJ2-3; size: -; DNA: TGCGCCAGCAGCTTGGGGGACCCGAGGCGGGTAAATACGCAGTATTTT; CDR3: CASSLGDPRRVNTQYF
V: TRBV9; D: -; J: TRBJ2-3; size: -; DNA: TGTGCCAGCAGCGTACCAGCGCAAACAGATACGCAGTATTTT; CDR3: CASSVPAQTDTQYF
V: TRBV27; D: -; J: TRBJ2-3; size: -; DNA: TGTGCCAGCAGTTGGGGGGACTGGTATAGCACAGATACGCAGTATTTT; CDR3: CASSWGDWYSTDTQYF
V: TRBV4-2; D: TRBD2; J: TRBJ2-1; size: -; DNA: TGTGCCAGCAGCCAGGTGACCGGGACTAGCTTCTACAATGAGCAGTTCTTC; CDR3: CASSQVTGTSFYNEQFF
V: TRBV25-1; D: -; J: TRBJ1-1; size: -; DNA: TGTGCCAAGCTCCGGGACCCGAACACTGAAGCTTTCTTT; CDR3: CAKLRDPNTEAFF
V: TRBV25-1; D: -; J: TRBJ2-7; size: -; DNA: TGTGCCAGCAGTGACTCTGTTTACGAGCAGTACTTC; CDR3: CASSDSVYEQYF
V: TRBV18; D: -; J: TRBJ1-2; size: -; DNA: TGTGCCAGCTCACCAGGGACTGATGGCTACACCTTC; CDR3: CASSPGTDGYTF
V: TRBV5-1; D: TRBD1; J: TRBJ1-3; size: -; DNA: TGCGCCAGCAGCGACACAGGGGCTGGAAACACCATATATTTT; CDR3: CASSDTGAGNTIYF
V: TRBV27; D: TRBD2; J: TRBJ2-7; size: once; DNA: TGTGCCAGCAGTTTAAACTCCCCGGGACTAGCGGGAGGTCTTGCCTACGAGCAGTACTTC; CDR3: CASSLNSPGLAGGLAYEQYF
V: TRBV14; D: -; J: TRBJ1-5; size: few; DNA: TGTGCCAGCAGCCAGGTTAGGAATCAGCCCCAGCATTTT; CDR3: CASSQVRNQPQHF
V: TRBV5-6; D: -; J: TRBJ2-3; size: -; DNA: TGTGCCAGCAGCTCGGGAACAGATACGCAGTATTTT; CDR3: CASSSGTDTQYF
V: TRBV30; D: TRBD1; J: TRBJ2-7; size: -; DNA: TGTGCCTGGTGGGACAGGGGCTACGAGCAGTACTTC; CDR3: CAWWDRGYEQYF
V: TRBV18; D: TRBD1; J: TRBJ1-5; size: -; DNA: TGTGCCAGCTCACCATTAGGGACAGGGAATAATCAGCCCCAGCATTTT; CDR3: CASSPLGTGNNQPQHF
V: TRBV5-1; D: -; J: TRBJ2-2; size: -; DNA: TGCGCCGGCAGCTTGGTACCCGGGGGCACCGGGGAGCTGTTTTTT; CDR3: CAGSLVPGGTGELFF
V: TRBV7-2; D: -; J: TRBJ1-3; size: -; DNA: TGTGCCAGCAGCTTAGGTGCAGGGTACTCTGGAAACACCATATATTTT; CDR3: CASSLGAGYSGNTIYF
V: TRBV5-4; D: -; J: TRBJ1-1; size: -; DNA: TGTGCCAGCAGCTTGGCCGCAGGAGTGAACACTGAAGCTTTCTTT; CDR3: CASSLAAGVNTEAFF
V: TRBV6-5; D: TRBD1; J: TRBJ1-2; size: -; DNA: TGTGCCAGCAGTGGACTAGGACAGGTCGGCTATGGCTACACCTTC; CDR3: CASSGLGQVGYGYTF
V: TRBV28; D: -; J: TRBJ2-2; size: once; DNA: TGTGCCAGCAGTTATCAGGGTGGATCCGCCGGGGAGCTGTTTTTT; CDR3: CASSYQGGSAGELFF
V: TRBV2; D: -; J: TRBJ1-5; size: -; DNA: TGTGCCAGCAGTGGGCGCGGGAATCAGCCCCAGCATTTT; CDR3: CASSGRGNQPQHF
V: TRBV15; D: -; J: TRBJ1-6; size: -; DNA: TGTGCCACCAGCACTGCAGACCGGGAGTCACCCCTCCACTTT; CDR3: CATSTADRESPLHF
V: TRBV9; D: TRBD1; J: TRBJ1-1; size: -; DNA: TGTGCCAGCAGCCCCCCGACAGGGCAGATAGTTATGAACACTGAAGCTTTCTTT; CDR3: CASSPPTGQIVMNTEAFF
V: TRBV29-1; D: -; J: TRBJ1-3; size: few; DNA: TGCAGCGTAACATTAAACAGCGCTGGAAACACCATATATTTT; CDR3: CSVTLNSAGNTIYF
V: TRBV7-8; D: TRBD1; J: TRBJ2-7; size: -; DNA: TGTGCCAGCAGCTTAGCCGGGACAGCCATCTCCTACGAGCAGTACTTC; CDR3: CASSLAGTAISYEQYF